The rows below give T cell receptor beta chains drawn from one sample of a study of T cell responses to AZD1222 COVID-19 vaccine. Some clones are missing from TCRdb's copy, which holds only in-frame ones; the method was immunoSEQ multiplex PCR. The sample lists fewer than 200,000 clones, over 85% occurring once. The source material was peripheral blood, sampled 28 days after the second dose of the MenACWY control vaccine. These receptors all come from an adult who received the MenACWY meningococcal vaccine as a control. Each CDR3 is given with its conserved first and last residue. The D gene is left open where the match is weak. Only part of the rows carry a size: once, few, many, or a class if the clone is expanded.

size,D,J,length,V,DNA,CDR3
.,.,TRBJ1-4,15,TRBV19,TGTGCCAGTAGTGGACTGACAGTGACTAATGAAAAACTGTTTTTT,CASSGLTVTNEKLFF
.,TRBD1,TRBJ1-1,14,TRBV19,TGTGCCAGTAGTGTTCGACAGGGGGCTTTTGAAGCTTTCTTT,CASSVRQGAFEAFF
.,TRBD1,TRBJ1-5,15,TRBV7-8,TGTGCCAGCAGATCCGGGACAGGGGCCGGTCAGCCCCAGCATTTT,CASRSGTGAGQPQHF
.,TRBD2,TRBJ2-7,17,TRBV6-2/TRBV6-3,TGTGCCAGCAGTTACCCTAGCGGGAGGGTAAGCTCCTACGAGCAGTACTTC,CASSYPSGRVSSYEQYF
.,TRBD1,TRBJ1-1,16,TRBV18,TGTGCCAGCTCCCCCGGGACAGGGCGTATGAACACTGAAGCTTTCTTT,CASSPGTGRMNTEAFF
.,.,TRBJ2-1,17,TRBV27,TGTGCCAGCAGTTTTGAGGGTAGCGCGAGCTCCTACAATGAGCAGTTCTTC,CASSFEGSASSYNEQFF
.,.,TRBJ2-5,15,TRBV10-1,TGCGCCAGCAGTGAGGGTAGGAGACAGCAAGAGACCCAGTACTTC,CASSEGRRQQETQYF
few,TRBD1,TRBJ1-2,18,TRBV28,TGTGCCAGCAGAAGACCCGCGTCCGACAGGGGACTAAACTATGGCTACACCTTC,CASRRPASDRGLNYGYTF
.,.,TRBJ1-1,13,TRBV12-3/TRBV12-4,TGTGCCAGCAGTTTTCGGCAGAACACTGAAGCTTTCTTT,CASSFRQNTEAFF
.,.,TRBJ2-1,15,TRBV6-5,TGTGCCAGCACATATGCCCCCGGACCTACCAATGAGCAGTTCTTC,CASTYAPGPTNEQFF
.,.,TRBJ2-7,11,TRBV12-3/TRBV12-4,TGTGCCAGCAGTTGGGGGGAGGAGCAGTACTTC,CASSWGEEQYF
.,TRBD1,TRBJ2-7,16,TRBV14,TGTGCCAGCAGCCAGAGACAGGGTGCCCGGTCCTACGAGCAGTACTTC,CASSQRQGARSYEQYF
once,TRBD2,TRBJ2-7,16,TRBV27,TGTGCCAGCAGTTTAATGGCTAGCGGGGCTTCGGGGGAGCAGTACTTC,CASSLMASGASGEQYF
.,TRBD1,TRBJ1-2,13,TRBV7-9,TGTGCCAGCAGCCCACAGGGGAACTATGGCTACACCTTC,CASSPQGNYGYTF
.,.,TRBJ1-3,13,TRBV12-3/TRBV12-4,TGTGCCAGCAGCAGCAGATCTGGAAACACCATATATTTT,CASSSRSGNTIYF
.,.,TRBJ2-7,14,TRBV6-2/TRBV6-3,TGTGCCAGCACCCCGGGCAGGGGGGCCTACGAGCAGTACTTC,CASTPGRGAYEQYF
.,.,TRBJ1-1,15,TRBV30,TGTGCCTGGAGTGTACGAGGGGTTCTGAACACTGAAGCTTTCTTT,CAWSVRGVLNTEAFF
.,TRBD1,TRBJ1-2,18,TRBV10-1,TGCGCCAGCAGTGAAATAGTCGTCAGGGGGATCCAAGGCTATGGCTACACCTTC,CASSEIVVRGIQGYGYTF
.,.,TRBJ1-2,13,TRBV2,TGTGCCAGCAGTAGAGGCGTAAACTATGGCTACACCTTC,CASSRGVNYGYTF
.,.,TRBJ2-3,15,TRBV7-2,TGTGCCAGCAGCTTATCCTCGGCGGGCGCAGATACGCAGTATTTT,CASSLSSAGADTQYF
.,.,TRBJ2-7,15,TRBV15,TGTGCCACCAGCAGCCCGGGGCGGGGCTCCTACGAGCAGTACTTC,CATSSPGRGSYEQYF
.,TRBD1,TRBJ1-5,15,TRBV27,TGTGCCAGCAGTTTTGGGACAGGGGCGAATCAGCCCCAGCATTTT,CASSFGTGANQPQHF
.,.,TRBJ1-2,14,TRBV5-6,TGTGCCAGCAGCTGGGACCCGAGGGGGGATGGCTACACCTTC,CASSWDPRGDGYTF
.,TRBD1,TRBJ1-6,14,TRBV19,TGTGCCAGTAGTATGGCCAGGGGGAATTCACCCCTCCACTTT,CASSMARGNSPLHF
.,.,TRBJ2-1,16,TRBV19,TGTGCCAGTAAGGGAGCAGGCCCAATCTCCTACAATGAGCAGTTCTTC,CASKGAGPISYNEQFF
few,.,TRBJ1-1,13,TRBV29-1,TGCAGCGTTAGCGACAGTAGGAACACTGAAGCTTTCTTT,CSVSDSRNTEAFF
.,.,TRBJ1-6,12,TRBV19,TGTGCCAGTAGTATTGCTTCTTCACCCCTCCACTTT,CASSIASSPLHF
.,.,TRBJ1-2,14,TRBV5-1,TGCGCCAGCAGCCCGGAGGGACTAAACTATGGCTACACCTTC,CASSPEGLNYGYTF
.,.,TRBJ2-3,15,TRBV7-3,TGTGCCAGCAGCTTAATTCATGCTAGCACAGATACGCAGTATTTT,CASSLIHASTDTQYF